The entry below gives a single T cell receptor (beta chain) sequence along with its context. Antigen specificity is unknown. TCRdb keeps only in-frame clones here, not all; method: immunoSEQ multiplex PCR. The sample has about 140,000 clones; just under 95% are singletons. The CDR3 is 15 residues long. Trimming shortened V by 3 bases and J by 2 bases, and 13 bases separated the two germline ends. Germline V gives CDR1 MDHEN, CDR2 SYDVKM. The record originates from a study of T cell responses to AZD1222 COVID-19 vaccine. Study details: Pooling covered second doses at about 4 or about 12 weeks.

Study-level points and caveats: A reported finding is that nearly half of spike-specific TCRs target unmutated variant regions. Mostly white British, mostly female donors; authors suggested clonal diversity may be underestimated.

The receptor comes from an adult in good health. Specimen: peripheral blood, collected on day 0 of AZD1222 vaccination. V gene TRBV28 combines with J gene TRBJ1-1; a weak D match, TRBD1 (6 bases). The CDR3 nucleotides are TGTGCCAGCAGTTTTACCGTACAGGGTAACACTGAAGCTTTCTTT. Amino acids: CASSFTVQGNTEAFF.